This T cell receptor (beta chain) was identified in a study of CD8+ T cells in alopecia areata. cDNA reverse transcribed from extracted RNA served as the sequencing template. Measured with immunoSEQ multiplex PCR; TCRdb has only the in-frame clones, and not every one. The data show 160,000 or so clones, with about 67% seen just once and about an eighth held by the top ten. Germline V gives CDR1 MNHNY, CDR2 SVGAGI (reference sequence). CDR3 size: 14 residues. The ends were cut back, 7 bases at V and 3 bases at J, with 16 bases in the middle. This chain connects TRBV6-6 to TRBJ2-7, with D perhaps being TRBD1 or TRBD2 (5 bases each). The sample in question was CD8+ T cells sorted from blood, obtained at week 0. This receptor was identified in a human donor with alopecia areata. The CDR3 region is CASTVEATGYEQYF. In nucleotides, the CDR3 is TGTGCCAGCACGGTGGAGGCTACAGGCTACGAGCAGTACTTC.